This T cell receptor beta chain was captured in a study of T cell repertoires in cytomegalovirus infection (dated by TCRdb to between 2017 and 2020). Regarding the study in general: Because public TCR beta signatures pointed to carriage of CMV infection together with the matching HLA type, the HLA type of each donor mattered for the analysis.

Broader findings and caveats from the paper: In the ex vivo response, HLA-C-restricted CMV-specific TCR beta clonotypes were dominant, and in two of eight donors the single most frequent clonotype came from this HLA-C-restricted group. Cumulative frequency of public TCR beta family members discriminated carriers of CMV infection plus the relevant HLA type in this cohort and an independent roughly 330-donor cohort.

CDR1 is given as SGHTA and CDR2 as FQGNSA, both from the germline V gene. The germline V and J ends show losses of 1 base and 7 bases respectively, and no gene match explains 2 bases of the junction. Its CDR3 holds 14 amino acids, cysteine through phenylalanine. The kept DNA is CDR3 alone, 42 bases in frame from the first base. This clonotype has more than one count but fewer than ten. The antigen this receptor binds is unknown. Base-call qualities are not available, and no considerably larger clone is one nucleotide away. Data came from an Illumina HiSeq 1500. Using fastp trimming at Q25 and MiXCR clonotype assembly, TCRdb reanalyzed the public sequencing data and kept in-frame beta chains. Rows with a matching CDR3 protein are joined into one entry that keeps the most common DNA and genes. Within this sample are 150,000 to 200,000 distinct CDR3 sequences, with nearly 9.5% of them counted one time only. The ten biggest clones cover roughly 5.1% of the sample.

The clonotype comes from a human donor in good health (CMV status not recorded). Some clones in this sample may be carry-over from other donors' samples. The chain was built from TRBV7-2 and TRBJ1-4; 8 middle bases align to TRBD1. Sequencing used PBMCs. The bases read TGTGCCAGCAGCTTAGACAGGGGGATTGAAAAACTGTTTTTT. Translated, it gives CASSLDRGIEKLFF.